This is a list of T cell receptor beta chains from one sample in a study of post-analysis software for immune sequencing data. In TCRdb, the PCR reads were re-called with MiXCR into one record per CDR3 protein. In the table there are hundreds of thousands of distinct CDR3 sequences, 59% of which are singletons. The sequencing sample was made of blood. These receptors originate from a girl aged 2-10 years with multiple sclerosis. The CDR3 runs from the conserved cysteine through the conserved F or W.

TRBV11-2 | CASSSSSWMGSEQFF
TRBV7-8 | CASRPRGREQFF
TRBV5-1 | CASSLIQGGEQFF
TRBV12-3/TRBV12-4 | CASSLWGGSDEKLFF
TRBV7-3 | CASSPNRGLSTDTQYF
TRBV29-1 | CSVEDIARPLNYGYTF
TRBV19 | CASSRRGSPPEAFF
TRBV6-6 | CASSHGGLGETQYF
TRBV5-1 | CASSFSGTEVRGELFF
TRBV5-1 | CASSLIGTEGTDTQYF
TRBV6-4 | CASSDSSGGTDTQYF
TRBV9 | CASSVAASGRTDTQYF
TRBV20-1 | CSARQQGLNTEAFF
TRBV20-1 | CSARLAGAYNEQFF
TRBV7-2 | CASSLARAWEQYF
TRBV6-6 | CASSYERETQYF
TRBV11-2 | CASSLRARTSGGPSPSTDTQYF
TRBV5-1 | CASSFPRTGRTDTQYF
TRBV29-1 | CSVHVQGEQPQHF
TRBV3-1 | CASSHSTPGTKSYNEQFF
TRBV12-3/TRBV12-4 | CASSTGDTDTQYF
TRBV12-3/TRBV12-4 | CASSLLQETRLSGANVLTF
TRBV27 | CASSPPSVGVRQETQYF
TRBV28 | CASSFSRNEKLFF
TRBV12-3/TRBV12-4 | CASSPRAGKNIQYF